The 28 T cell receptor beta chains reported below all come from one sample, sequenced in a study of OX40 agonist ivuxolimab in advanced cancers. Some clones are missing from TCRdb's copy, which holds only in-frame ones; the method was immunoSEQ multiplex PCR. The sample has 100,000 or so clones, approximately 90% seen once. The sequencing here drew on CD4+ or CD8+ T cells sorted from blood, taken in a trial of the OX40 agonist ivuxolimab. These receptors were collected from an adult with an advanced solid tumor such as melanoma, head and neck, liver or kidney cancer.

The genes are TRBV6-5 and TRBJ1-6; D possibly corresponds to TRBD1 (6 bases). Germline CDR1 reads MNHEY; CDR2 reads SVGAGI. This CDR3 has 13 amino acids. Trimming took 5 bases from V and 14 from J, leaving 16 bases between them. CDR3 region: CASSAQDSSSLHF. The CDR3 nucleotides are TGTGCCAGCAGTGCACAGGACAGCTCATCCCTCCACTTT.

The chain recombines TRBV19 with TRBJ1-6, with 8 nucleotides matching TRBD1. The germline V gene has CDR1 LNHDA and CDR2 SQIVND (reference sequence). Trimming at V came to 5 bases and at J to 0 bases, leaving 12 bases not matched to a gene. This CDR3 spans 19 amino acids. The CDR3 is CASSHRQGSGSSYNSPLHF. In DNA, the CDR3 is TGTGCCAGTAGTCACCGACAGGGGTCGGGGAGCTCCTATAATTCACCCCTCCACTTT.

This clone has more than one count but fewer than ten. This chain links TRBV5-1 with TRBJ2-7; tentative D call: TRBD1 (5 bases). This CDR3 comprises 15 residues. Germline CDR1 SGHRS, CDR2 YFSETQ. Trimming stripped 0 bases from V and 5 bases from J, with 15 bases between. CDR3 loop: CASSLAGHPSDEQYF. The CDR3 region has the DNA TGCGCCAGCAGCTTGGCCGGACACCCTTCGGACGAGCAGTACTTC.

In this sample, this clone turned up once. The rearrangement joins TRBV30 to TRBJ2-5, with TRBD1 as a possible D gene (6 bases). The germline V and J ends were trimmed by 2 bases and 2 bases, with 12 bases remaining between them. Germline CDR1 GTSNPN, CDR2 SVGIG (reference sequence). This CDR3 is 14 amino acids long. CDR3 nucleotide sequence: TGTGCCTGGAGTCGAACAGGGCGGCAAGAGACCCAGTACTTC. It translates to CAWSRTGRQETQYF.

This clone was seen once. V and J are TRBV19 and TRBJ2-3; D unclear. Trimming removed 7 bases from V and 4 bases from J, with 18 bases in between. The CDR3 consists of 15 residues. Germline CDR1 LNHDA, CDR2 SQIVND (reference sequence). The CDR3 DNA sequence: TGTGCCAGTACCCGTAATCAGGCAGTCCCAGATACGCAGTATTTT. The encoded protein is CASTRNQAVPDTQYF.

J is TRBJ2-7 and V is TRBV9; TRBD1 is a possible D gene (5 bases). Germline V gene lookup returns CDR1 SGDLS and CDR2 YYNGEE. Trimming removed 7 bases from V and 5 bases from J, with 16 bases in between. This CDR3 has 13 amino acids. The CDR3 DNA follows: TGTGCCAGCTCACGGACACTGGGCCACGAGCAGTACTTC. Protein: CASSRTLGHEQYF.

The rearrangement links TRBV18 to TRBJ1-5, with D possibly TRBD1 on 5 matching bases. CDR3 length: 14 amino acids. Germline V CDR1 and CDR2: KGHSH, LQKENI. V was cut by 3 bases and J by 4 bases, with 10 bases left in between. The CDR3 spells CASSPGVVNQPQHF. CDR3 DNA sequence: TGTGCCAGCTCACCGGGGGTGGTAAATCAGCCCCAGCATTTT.

The V gene is TRBV5-4, the J gene TRBJ2-5; tentative D call: TRBD1 (6 bases). The V gene's germline CDR1 is SGHNT and CDR2 YYREEE (reference sequence). The V end was cut by 4 bases, the J end by 4 bases, with 11 bases between. The CDR3 covers 13 residues. This CDR3 is CASSRTEPETQYF. CDR3 bases: TGTGCCAGCAGCAGGACAGAACCAGAGACCCAGTACTTC.

This clone was picked up one time. This chain joins TRBV19 and TRBJ1-6; tentatively, D is TRBD1 (5 bases). Trimming pared 9 bases from V and 10 bases from J, leaving 13 bases between. The CDR3 runs to 12 residues. Looked up from germline, CDR1 is LNHDA and CDR2 is SQIVND (reference sequence). The CDR3 bases are TGTGCCAGCAGGGTGAGGGGATCACCCCTCCACTTT. Amino acid sequence: CASRVRGSPLHF.

The chain combines TRBV5-6 with TRBJ1-3; D is ambiguous. The germline V and J ends were trimmed by 3 bases and 5 bases, with 15 bases remaining between them. CDR1 SGHDT and CDR2 YYEEEE come from the germline V gene. CDR3 length: 15 amino acids. The CDR3 region is CASSSPSLERNTIYF. The CDR3 bases are TGTGCCAGCAGCTCTCCGAGCCTAGAAAGAAACACCATATATTTT.

The chain has TRBV10-1 and TRBJ2-3; a weak D match, TRBD2 (5 bases). The V gene's germline CDR1 is WNHNN and CDR2 SYGVQD (reference sequence). Trimming removed 0 bases at V and 2 bases at J, with 9 bases between. The length of the CDR3 is 15 residues. CDR3 sequence (DNA): TGCGCCAGCAGTGAGTCGAGGGTGAACACAGATACGCAGTATTTT. Translating gives CASSESRVNTDTQYF.

This clone was seen a single time. The CDR3 does not end in the conserved phenylalanine or tryptophan, so this is likely a read error. The chain carries TRBV27 and TRBJ1-2, with 7 bases identical to TRBD1. The CDR3 is 15 residues long. CDR1 is MNHEY, CDR2 SMNVEV, per germline (reference sequence). V trimming: 5 bases; J trimming: 5 bases; junction bases outside the gene matches: 11. CDR3 in DNA: TGTGCCAGCAGTCCCCGCCGACAGGGATTATATGGCTACACCCTC. Protein product: CASSPRRQGLYGYTL.

This chain links TRBV18 with TRBJ2-3; D might be TRBD2 (5 bases). The V gene lost 1 base and the J gene lost 6 bases, with 20 bases spanning the gap. The CDR3 is 17 amino acids. The germline V gene encodes CDR1 KGHSH and CDR2 LQKENI. This chain's CDR3 is CASSPLLASVGGDTQYF. The CDR3, as DNA: TGTGCCAGCTCACCACTTTTAGCGAGCGTAGGAGGTGATACGCAGTATTTT.

The rearrangement links TRBV5-1 to TRBJ1-3; D gene uncertain. The germline V and J ends were trimmed by 4 bases and 1 base, with 21 bases remaining between them. Per the germline V gene, CDR1 is SGHRS and CDR2 is YFSETQ. The CDR3 loop spans 18 amino acids. The CDR3, as DNA: TGCGCCAGCAGCCCCGAGGCGGGTTTTATGGGTTCTGGAAACACCATATATTTT. This encodes CASSPEAGFMGSGNTIYF.

The rearrangement uses TRBV7-2 and TRBJ2-3; D is ambiguous. V lost 2 bases and J 7 bases, leaving 10 bases between the germline ends. The CDR3 consists of 13 residues. Germline V CDR1 and CDR2: SGHTA, FQGNSA. The CDR3 reads CASSLKSSNTQYF. Here the CDR3 DNA reads TGTGCCAGCAGCTTAAAATCCTCGAATACGCAGTATTTT.

This chain uses TRBV10-3 with TRBJ1-6; D is undetermined. The V end lost 4 bases, the J end lost 0 bases, and 4 bases lay between the germline ends. This CDR3 comprises 14 residues. The germline gives CDR1 ENHRY, CDR2 SYGVKD. The CDR3 protein is CAISGDSYNSPLHF. The CDR3 region has the DNA TGTGCCATCAGTGGGGACTCCTATAATTCACCCCTCCACTTT.

The chain joins TRBV5-8 to TRBJ2-3; D unclear. The CDR3 loop spans 15 amino acids. The V end was cut by 6 bases, the J end by 2 bases, with 16 bases between. The germline V gene has CDR1 SGHTS and CDR2 YDEGEE. This CDR3 is CASTSQGPPTDTQYF. The CDR3 DNA reads as TGTGCCAGCACCTCACAAGGACCCCCCACAGATACGCAGTATTTT.

V is TRBV19 and J is TRBJ2-7; 8 bases are a match to TRBD1. The V gene end was trimmed by 6 bases and the J gene end by 0 bases; junction bases not matched to a gene: 7. This CDR3 has 15 amino acids. Germline loops: CDR1 LNHDA, CDR2 SQIVND (reference sequence). The CDR3 spells CASRWGGTGSYEQYF. The CDR3 region has the DNA TGTGCCAGTAGGTGGGGCGGGACAGGCTCCTACGAGCAGTACTTC.

V usage is TRBV29-1 and J usage is TRBJ2-7, with 7 positions matching TRBD2. CDR3 length: 12 amino acids. Losses at the gene ends were 5 bases for V and 0 bases for J; bases not matched to a gene: 1. Germline V gene data show CDR1 as SQVTM and CDR2 as ANQGSEA. The CDR3 bases are TGCAGCGTTCGGACTAGCTCCTACGAGCAGTACTTC. Residues: CSVRTSSYEQYF.

The CDR3 DNA reads as TGCGCCAGCACAGGGACAGGGGGGAACACTGAAGCTTTCTTT. Translation gives CASTGTGGNTEAFF. The rearrangement uses TRBV5-1 and TRBJ1-1; 11 bases match TRBD1. Germline-derived CDR1 and CDR2 are SGHRS and YFSETQ. The CDR3 covers 14 residues. V dropped 6 bases and J dropped 1; count of bases not matched to a gene: 2.

The chain is built from TRBV6-1 and TRBJ2-1; TRBD2 matches at 8 bases. Germline lookup yields CDR1 MNHNS and CDR2 SASEGT. The CDR3 is 16 residues long. The junction had 11 bases not matched to a gene; V was cut back by 4 bases and J by 6 bases. The CDR3 sequence is CASSVGRAGVGNEQFF. The CDR3 DNA sequence: TGTGCCAGCAGTGTTGGTAGAGCGGGAGTAGGCAATGAGCAGTTCTTC.

The chain employs TRBV6-5 and TRBJ1-5, with TRBD1 as a possible D gene (5 bases). V was trimmed by 10 bases and J by 1 base, leaving 14 bases between them. Germline V CDR1 and CDR2: MNHEY, SVGAGI. This CDR3 has 14 residues. CDR3 in DNA: TGTGCCACCTCTGAGGGACCGAGCAATCAGCCCCAGCATTTT. Translated, it gives CATSEGPSNQPQHF.

This chain links TRBV5-1 with TRBJ2-1; D ambiguous. This CDR3 has 15 residues. Germline CDR1 and CDR2: SGHRS and YFSETQ. Trimming pared 0 bases from V and 7 bases from J, leaving 14 bases between. The CDR3 coding sequence is TGCGCCAGCAGCTTGGTAGGATCCCCCGGGAATGAGCAGTTCTTC. It yields the protein CASSLVGSPGNEQFF.

The chain carries TRBV27 and TRBJ2-5; maybe TRBD2 (7 bases). V lost 3 bases to trimming and J lost 2 bases, with 22 bases between them. Germline assignment: CDR1 MNHEY and CDR2 SMNVEV (reference sequence). This CDR3 contains 18 residues. The CDR3 protein is CASSFREIGRGTQETQYF. The CDR3 DNA sequence: TGTGCCAGCAGTTTTCGGGAGATAGGGAGGGGGACTCAAGAGACCCAGTACTTC.

The chain couples TRBV28 to TRBJ2-1; D call uncertain. The CDR3 is 15 amino acids. CDR1 and CDR2 from the germline V gene are MDHEN and SYDVKM. Deletions cut 3 bases from V and 0 bases from J, with 9 bases between. The CDR3 DNA reads as TGTGCCAGCAGTTTGATCCTTTCCTCCTACAATGAGCAGTTCTTC. This codes for CASSLILSSYNEQFF.

V and J are TRBV10-2 and TRBJ2-7; either TRBD1 or TRBD2 may supply D (7 bases each). V gave up 7 bases and J gave up 3 bases, with 22 bases separating them. Germline CDR1 WSHSY, CDR2 SAAADI. This CDR3 is 16 amino acids long. The CDR3 loop reads CASKLPGEGAIYEQYF. In DNA form, the CDR3 reads TGCGCCAGCAAACTCCCCGGGGAGGGGGCCATCTACGAGCAGTACTTC.

The chain uses TRBV2 and TRBJ2-7; TRBD2 matches 7 bases. CDR1 and CDR2 (germline): SNHLY, FYNNEI. CDR3 length equals 13 residues. V was clipped by 7 bases and J by 4 bases; unmatched bases: 7. CDR3 sequence (DNA): TGTGCCAGCACCGAGGGCGGGAGTTACGAGCAGTACTTC. Residues: CASTEGGSYEQYF.

There are a few counts of this clone. The V and J genes are TRBV6-6 and TRBJ1-5, with a possible D match to TRBD1 (6 bases). CDR3 length: 14 amino acids. Trimming cost V 5 bases and J 0 bases, with 8 bases left between them. Germline CDR1 is MNHNY and CDR2 is SVGAGI (reference sequence). The CDR3 nucleotides read TGTGCCAGCAGTGGACAGAATAGCAATCAGCCCCAGCATTTT. Translated: CASSGQNSNQPQHF.